This TCR beta chain is from a study of blood T cells in healthy people across ages. Overall study results and limits: Diversity was higher, and naive CD4+ cells more numerous, in long-lived donors than in aged donors.

Of note for this clonotype: The antigen remains unidentified.

Next came a second PCR, run for about 6 to 12 cycles, which used a sample-barcoded 5' primer along with a J-beta primer mix. TCRdb reprocessed the 5' RACE reads via MiXCR and lists one record per CDR3 protein. The table records approximately 880,000 distinct CDR3 sequences, approximately 49% of them present only once. The length of the CDR3 is 15 residues. The V end was cut by 3 bases, the J end by 2 bases, with 10 bases between. This receptor was identified in a young man in good health. The chain employs TRBV12-3 or TRBV12-4 and TRBJ2-2; perhaps TRBD1 as D (5 bases). Specimen: blood. CDR3 loop: CASSFRTSNTGELFF. CDR3 DNA: TGTGCCAGCAGTTTTAGGACATCTAACACCGGGGAGCTGTTTTTT.